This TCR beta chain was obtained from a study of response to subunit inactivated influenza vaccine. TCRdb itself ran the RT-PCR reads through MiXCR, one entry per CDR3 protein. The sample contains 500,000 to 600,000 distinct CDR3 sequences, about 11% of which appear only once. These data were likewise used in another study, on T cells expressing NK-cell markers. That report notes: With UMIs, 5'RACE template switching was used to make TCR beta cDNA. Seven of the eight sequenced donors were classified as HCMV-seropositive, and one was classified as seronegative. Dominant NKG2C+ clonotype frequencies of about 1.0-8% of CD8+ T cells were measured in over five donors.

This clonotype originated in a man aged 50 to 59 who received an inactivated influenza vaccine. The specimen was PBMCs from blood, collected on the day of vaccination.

CDR3 in amino acids: CASTPAGESSGANVLTF. The CDR3 DNA follows: TGTGCCAGCACCCCAGCAGGGGAAAGCTCTGGGGCCAACGTCCTGACTTTC. The chain combines TRBV28 with TRBJ2-6, with D perhaps matching TRBD1 (6 bases). V lost 7 bases and J 0 bases, leaving 16 bases between the germline ends. This CDR3 region has 17 residues. Germline CDR1 reads MDHEN; CDR2 reads SYDVKM.